Listed below are T cell receptor beta chains from one sample, sequenced in a study of T cells in Graves' hyperthyroidism and ophthalmopathy. Via MiXCR, TCRdb re-called the multiplex PCR reads, giving one row per CDR3 protein. Altogether 370,000 or so distinct CDR3 sequences are present, roughly 13% being singletons, with the ten largest covering about a fifth. The sequencing input was blood. These receptor sequences come from a man aged 30-40 years with Graves' hyperthyroidism that later progressed to Graves' ophthalmopathy. Each CDR3 is given with its conserved first and last residue. Each record gives: V gene, J gene, clone size, D gene, CDR3 protein, CDR3 DNA. A D gene is named only where the DNA matches it firmly. The listing skips clone size in some rows; elsewhere it reads once, few, many or a size class.

>TRBV9|TRBJ2-7|few|NA
CASSVENSYEQYF
TGTGCCAGCAGCGTAGAGAACAGCTACGAGCAGTACTTC
>TRBV4-1|TRBJ2-3|few|NA
CASSQDRGLSTDTQYF
TGCGCCAGCAGCCAAGATCGGGGACTGAGCACAGATACGCAGTATTTT
>TRBV11-2|TRBJ1-2|many|TRBD1
CASSLGTWTGGSGYTF
TGTGCCAGCAGCTTAGGAACATGGACAGGGGGCAGCGGCTACACCTTC
>TRBV15|TRBJ1-1|many|TRBD1
CATSRDQDRMNTEAFF
TGTGCCACCAGCAGAGATCAGGACAGGATGAACACTGAAGCTTTCTTT
>TRBV7-2|TRBJ2-5|many|NA
CASSPDGVWETQYF
TGTGCCAGCAGCCCAGATGGGGTTTGGGAGACCCAGTACTTC
>TRBV20-1|TRBJ1-1|many|NA
CSARDARSGYEAFF
TGCAGTGCTAGAGATGCGAGATCGGGATATGAAGCTTTCTTT
>TRBV10-3|TRBJ1-1|many|TRBD1
CAIGDRENTEAFF
TGTGCCATAGGGGACAGAGAGAACACTGAAGCTTTCTTT
>TRBV4-2|TRBJ2-1|NA|TRBD2
CASSQGLAGGLNNEQFF
TGTGCCAGCAGCCAAGGGCTAGCGGGGGGCCTGAACAATGAGCAGTTCTTC
>TRBV12-3/TRBV12-4|TRBJ2-3|many|NA
CASSLGDTRASTDTQYF
TGTGCCAGCAGTTTAGGGGACACCAGAGCTAGCACAGATACGCAGTATTTT
>TRBV11-2|TRBJ2-7|many|TRBD2
CASSSQIAGGLYEQYF
TGTGCCAGCAGCTCCCAAATAGCGGGGGGACTTTACGAGCAGTACTTC
>TRBV5-1|TRBJ1-2|many|TRBD1
CASSGGTVALGYTF
TGCGCCAGCAGCGGCGGGACAGTCGCATTGGGCTACACCTTC
>TRBV12-5|TRBJ2-1|few|NA
CASGLVQGQTNNEQFF
TGTGCTAGTGGTTTGGTACAAGGACAGACCAACAATGAGCAGTTCTTC
>TRBV5-1|TRBJ1-5|NA|TRBD1
CTSSPGQGGQPQHF
TGCACCAGCAGCCCCGGACAGGGAGGTCAGCCCCAGCATTTT
>TRBV28|TRBJ1-2|NA|NA
CASSFNGYTF
TGTGCCAGCAGTTTTAATGGCTACACCTTC
>TRBV7-2|TRBJ1-1|many|NA
CASSTGRGAGTEAFF
TGTGCCAGCAGCACGGGGCGGGGGGCAGGGACTGAAGCTTTCTTT
>TRBV7-2|TRBJ2-2|few|NA
CASSLVPGGELFF
TGTGCCAGCAGCTTAGTCCCGGGCGGGGAGCTGTTTTTT
>TRBV5-1|TRBJ2-1|many|TRBD2
CASTPVLAGDNEQFF
TGCGCCAGCACTCCGGTACTAGCGGGAGACAATGAGCAGTTCTTC